Presented here are 13 T cell receptor beta chains from one specimen sequenced in a study of T cells in Graves' hyperthyroidism and ophthalmopathy. Researchers took RNA transcripts and amplified the TCR beta CDR3 regions from them. First-round RT-PCR targeting the TCR CDR3 was performed with the HTBI primer set. A single record per CDR3 protein comes from TCRdb applying MiXCR to the multiplex PCR reads. The sample yields approximately 500,000 distinct CDR3 sequences, around 46% seen once. The specimen was peripheral blood or thyroid tissue (not recorded which). These receptors all stem from a woman between 18 and 29 years old with Graves' hyperthyroidism.

This rearrangement joins TRBV20-1 to TRBJ2-7; 9 nucleotides agree with TRBD2. V shed 3 bases, J shed 4 bases, and the junction held 7 bases outside the gene matches. Germline V lookup: CDR1 DFQATT, CDR2 SNEGSKA (reference sequence). This CDR3 contains 14 residues. Written as DNA, the CDR3 is TGCAGTGCTAGTCGTAGCGGGAGATGGTACGAGCAGTACTTC. Its protein product is CSASRSGRWYEQYF.

This clonotype was counted ten times or more. The chain recombines TRBV12-5 with TRBJ2-1; 11 nucleotides match TRBD2. The trim removed 0 bases at V and 9 bases at J, leaving 4 bases unmatched. Germline CDR1 LGHNT, CDR2 FRNRAP. The CDR3 spans 15 residues. CDR3 nucleotide sequence: TGTGCTAGTGGTTTGGTACTAGCGGGAGCGACTGAGCAGTTCTTC. Protein sequence: CASGLVLAGATEQFF.

Worth noting for this clonotype: A read error may explain this, as a much larger clone is one base away. V and J are TRBV9 and TRBJ1-1, with D tentatively TRBD1 (6 bases). The CDR3 extends over 16 amino acids. Trimming left V 5 bases short and J 6 bases short, with 23 bases between. Looked up from germline, CDR1 is SGDLS and CDR2 is YYNGEE. CDR3 region: CASSSKSGARDAEAFF. Here the CDR3 DNA reads TGTGCCAGCAGTTCTAAATCAGGGGCGCGGGACGCTGAAGCTTTCTTT.

A single count supports this clonotype. V and J are TRBV12-3 or TRBV12-4 and TRBJ1-1, with a weak D call TRBD1 (5 bases). CDR3 length: 11 amino acids. Trimming took 5 bases from V and 11 from J, leaving 12 bases between them. DNA of the CDR3: TGTGCCAGCAGTAGGGGAGTACGGGCTTTCTTT. This sequence encodes CASSRGVRAFF.

This clonotype was observed at least ten times. The chain uses TRBV6-6 and TRBJ1-5; D call uncertain. Trimming took 6 bases from V and 0 from J, leaving 12 bases between them. The length of the CDR3 is 15 residues. Looked up from germline, CDR1 is MNHNY and CDR2 is SVGAGI (reference sequence). In nucleotides, the CDR3 is TGTGCCAGCAGCTCCAACAGTTATAGCAATCAGCCCCAGCATTTT. Encoded protein: CASSSNSYSNQPQHF.

The DNA of the CDR3 is TGTGCCAGCAGCTTCTGGACAGGGTATAATTCACCCCTCCACTTT. Its protein is CASSFWTGYNSPLHF. This rearrangement joins TRBV7-2 to TRBJ1-6; 8 bases match TRBD1. V was clipped by 3 bases and J by 4 bases; unmatched bases: 2. The CDR3 has 15 residues. CDR1 and CDR2 (germline): SGHTA, FQGNSA.

About this clonotype itself: Mismatch with germline at one junction end may stem from a read error. V is TRBV10-3 and J is TRBJ1-1; 8 nucleotides match TRBD1. The CDR3 loop spans 15 amino acids. Germline values: CDR1 ENHRY, CDR2 SYGVKD. The CDR3: CAISESDRANTETFF. CDR3 DNA: TGTGCCATCAGTGAGTCGGACAGGGCAAACACTGAAACTTTCTTT.

The chain joins TRBV19 to TRBJ2-5, with 7 bases lining up with TRBD1. Germline V gene lookup returns CDR1 LNHDA and CDR2 SQIVND (reference sequence). The trim removed 7 bases at V and 1 base at J, leaving 9 bases unmatched. This CDR3 region has 15 residues. The CDR3 region is CASTGDRGSQETQYF. DNA of the CDR3: TGTGCCAGTACCGGGGACAGAGGGAGCCAAGAGACCCAGTACTTC.

The CDR3 DNA sequence: TGCAGCAGTTACAGGAATCTGGACACCGGGGAGCTGTTTTTT. Residues: CSSYRNLDTGELFF. V gene TRBV29-1 combines with J gene TRBJ2-2, with D possibly TRBD1 on 5 matching bases. Per germline, CDR1 SQVTM and CDR2 ANQGSEA. This CDR3 is built from 14 residues. V lost 8 bases, J lost 3 bases, and 16 bases lay in between.

This clonotype was seen at least ten times. The chain couples TRBV6-2 or TRBV6-3 to TRBJ2-7, with D perhaps being TRBD1 or TRBD2 (5 bases each). Germline V gene sequence: CDR1 MNHEY, CDR2 SVGEGT. The CDR3 covers 16 residues. Trimming stripped 0 bases from V and 3 bases from J, with 15 bases between. The DNA of the CDR3 is TGTGCCAGCAGTTACTCCCTCGGACATACTAGCTACGAGCAGTACTTC. Its protein is CASSYSLGHTSYEQYF.

The rearrangement uses TRBV12-5 and TRBJ1-1; no clear D. V lost 5 bases and J lost 8, with 12 bases in between. In germline, CDR1 is LGHNT, CDR2 FRNRAP. This CDR3 contains 12 residues. The CDR3 nucleotides read TGTGCTAGTGGTGAAGACCTGGTGGAAGCTTTCTTT. Its protein product is CASGEDLVEAFF. Together with reference TRBV12-5 and TRBJ1-1, the CDR3 gives the full variable domain: DARVTQTPRHKVTEMGQEVTMRCQPILGHNTVFWYRQTMMQGLELLAYFRNRAPLDDSGMPKDRFSAEMPDATLATLKIQPSEPRDSAVYFCASGEDLVEAFFGQGTRLTVV.

In this sample, this clonotype turned up many times. The chain employs TRBV28 and TRBJ2-7; 8 bases map to TRBD2. J lost 4 bases, V lost 8 bases, and 7 bases had no gene match. Germline-derived CDR1 and CDR2 are MDHEN and SYDVKM. The CDR3 contains 13 residues. The CDR3 DNA reads as TGTGCCAGCCAAACTAGCGGCTTATACGAGCAGTACTTC. It is translated as CASQTSGLYEQYF.

This sequence joins TRBV20-1 and TRBJ2-2; 9 nucleotides agree with TRBD2. With 0 bases clipped from V and 5 bases from J, the junction kept 4 bases outside the gene matches. CDR1 is DFQATT, CDR2 SNEGSKA, per germline (reference sequence). The CDR3 contains 15 residues. In nucleotides, the CDR3 is TGCAGTGCTAGAGAGGCTAGCGGGGATACCGGGGAGCTGTTTTTT. It yields the protein CSAREASGDTGELFF.